Shown below are 5 T cell receptor beta chains from a single sample sequenced in a study of T cells after posttransplantation cyclophosphamide. Generated by immunoSEQ multiplex PCR, the TCRdb table keeps only in-frame clones and is missing some. The data hold roughly 10,000 clones, with 85% to 95% observed a single time. Sequenced: naive CD8+ T cells sorted from PBMCs. These receptors were collected from a man aged 30-40 years in good health and a related stem cell transplant donor.

The chain employs TRBV6-5 and TRBJ2-7; 8 bases align to TRBD2. Germline V gene lookup returns CDR1 MNHEY and CDR2 SVGAGI. The V gene end was trimmed by 0 bases and the J gene end by 3 bases; junction bases not matched to a gene: 7. The CDR3 loop spans 16 amino acids. The CDR3 is CASSYSKAGAVYEQYF. Written as DNA, the CDR3 is TGTGCCAGCAGTTACTCCAAAGCGGGGGCGGTCTACGAGCAGTACTTC.

V usage is TRBV19 and J usage is TRBJ2-3; 13 bases map to TRBD2. Trimming cost V 4 bases and J 5 bases; bases outside gene matches: 9. The CDR3 contains 17 residues. Germline assignment: CDR1 LNHDA and CDR2 SQIVND (reference sequence). In nucleotides, the CDR3 is TGTGCCAGTAGTACCCGGACTAGCGGGGGCGCACGAGATACGCAGTATTTT. Its protein is CASSTRTSGGARDTQYF.

This clone was detected only once. The CDR3 spells CASGFRDRGDEKLFF. In nucleotides, the CDR3 is TGTGCTAGTGGTTTCCGGGACAGGGGAGATGAAAAACTGTTTTTT. The J gene is TRBJ1-4, the V gene TRBV12-5, with TRBD1 matching 10 bases. Germline CDR1 reads LGHNT; CDR2 reads FRNRAP. CDR3 length: 15 amino acids. Trimming at V came to 3 bases and at J to 6 bases, leaving 4 bases not matched to a gene.

This chain joins TRBV5-1 and TRBJ2-3; D is ambiguous. The CDR3 extends over 12 amino acids. Looked up from germline, CDR1 is SGHRS and CDR2 is YFSETQ. V was shortened by 1 base and J by 4 bases, with 4 bases between the two germline ends. The CDR3 coding sequence is TGCGCCAGCAGCTTGATAGCAGATACGCAGTATTTT. This gives the protein CASSLIADTQYF.

J is TRBJ2-7 and V is TRBV4-1; weak D call: TRBD1 (5 bases). Germline V gene sequence: CDR1 MGHRA, CDR2 YSYEKL. Trimming removed 5 bases from V and 0 bases from J, with 8 bases in between. This CDR3 region has 13 residues. The CDR3 reads CASSETASYEQYF. CDR3 sequence (DNA): TGCGCCAGCAGCGAGACAGCCTCCTACGAGCAGTACTTC.